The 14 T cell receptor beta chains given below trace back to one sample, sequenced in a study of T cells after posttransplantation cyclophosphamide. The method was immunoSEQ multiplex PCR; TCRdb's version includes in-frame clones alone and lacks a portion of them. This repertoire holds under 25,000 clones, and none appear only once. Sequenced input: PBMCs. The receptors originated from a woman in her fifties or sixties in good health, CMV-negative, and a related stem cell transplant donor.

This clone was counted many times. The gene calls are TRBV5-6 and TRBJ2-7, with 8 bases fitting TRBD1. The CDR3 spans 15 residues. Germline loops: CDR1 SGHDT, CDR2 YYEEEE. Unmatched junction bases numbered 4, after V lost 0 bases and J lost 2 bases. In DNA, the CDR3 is TGTGCCAGCAGCTTGGTGAGGACAGGGACCTACGAGCAGTACGTC. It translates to CASSLVRTGTYEQYV.

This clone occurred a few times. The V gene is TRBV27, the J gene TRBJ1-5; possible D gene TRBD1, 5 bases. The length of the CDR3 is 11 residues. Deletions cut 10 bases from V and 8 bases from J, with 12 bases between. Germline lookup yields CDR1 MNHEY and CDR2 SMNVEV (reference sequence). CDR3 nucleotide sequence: TGTGCCACCCTCGCGGGGGAGCCCCAGCATTTT. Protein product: CATLAGEPQHF.

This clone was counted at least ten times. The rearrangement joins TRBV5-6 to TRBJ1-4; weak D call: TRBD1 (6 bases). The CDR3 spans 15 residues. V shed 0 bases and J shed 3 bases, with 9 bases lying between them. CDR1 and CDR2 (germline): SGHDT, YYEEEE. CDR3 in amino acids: CASSLAGGPNEKLFF. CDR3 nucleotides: TGTGCCAGCAGCTTGGCCGGGGGGCCTAATGAAAAACTGTTTTTT.

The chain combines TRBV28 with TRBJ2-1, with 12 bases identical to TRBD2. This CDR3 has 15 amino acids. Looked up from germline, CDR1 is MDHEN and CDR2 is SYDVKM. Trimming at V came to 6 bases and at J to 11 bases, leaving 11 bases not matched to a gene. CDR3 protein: CASSLNLAGGRQQFF. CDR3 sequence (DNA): TGTGCCAGCAGCCTAAACCTAGCGGGGGGGCGTCAGCAGTTCTTC.

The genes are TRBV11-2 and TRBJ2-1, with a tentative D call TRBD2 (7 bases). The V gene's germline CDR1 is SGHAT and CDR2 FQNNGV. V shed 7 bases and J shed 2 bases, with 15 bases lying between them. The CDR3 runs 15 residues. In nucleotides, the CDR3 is TGTGCCAGCAACCCCGGGGGGCATACCTACAATGAGCAGTTCTTC. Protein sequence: CASNPGGHTYNEQFF.

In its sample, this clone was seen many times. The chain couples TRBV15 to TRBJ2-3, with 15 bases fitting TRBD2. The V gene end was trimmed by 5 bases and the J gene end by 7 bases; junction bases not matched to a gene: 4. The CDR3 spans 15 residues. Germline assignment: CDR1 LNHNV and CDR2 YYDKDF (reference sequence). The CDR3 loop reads CATSGLAGGLNTQYF. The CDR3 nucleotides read TGTGCCACCAGCGGACTAGCGGGGGGGCTGAATACGCAGTATTTT.

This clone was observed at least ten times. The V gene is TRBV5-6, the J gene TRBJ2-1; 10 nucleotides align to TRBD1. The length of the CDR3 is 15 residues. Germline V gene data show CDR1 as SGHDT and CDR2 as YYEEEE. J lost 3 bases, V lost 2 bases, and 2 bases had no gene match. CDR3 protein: CASSLGTGVYNEQFF. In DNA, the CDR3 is TGTGCCAGCAGCTTAGGGACAGGGGTCTACAATGAGCAGTTCTTC.

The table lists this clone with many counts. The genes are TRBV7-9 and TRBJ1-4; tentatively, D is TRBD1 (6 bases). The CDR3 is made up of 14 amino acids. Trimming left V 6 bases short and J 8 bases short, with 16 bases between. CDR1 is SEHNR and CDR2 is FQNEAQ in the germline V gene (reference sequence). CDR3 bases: TGTGCCAGCAGGTCAACCGCCGGGACAGAAAAACTGTTTTTT. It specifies CASRSTAGTEKLFF.

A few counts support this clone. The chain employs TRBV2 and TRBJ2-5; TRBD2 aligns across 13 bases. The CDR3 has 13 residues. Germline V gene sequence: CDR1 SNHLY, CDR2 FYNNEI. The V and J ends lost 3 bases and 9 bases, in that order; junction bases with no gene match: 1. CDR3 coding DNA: TGTGCCAGCAGTGACGGACTAGCGGGAGCCCAGTACTTC. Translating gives CASSDGLAGAQYF.

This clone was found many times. The CDR3 loop is CASSSMRYNEQFF. The DNA of the CDR3 is TGTGCCAGCAGTTCGATGCGCTACAATGAGCAGTTCTTC. The V and J genes are TRBV7-2 and TRBJ2-1; D is unresolved. Trimming cost V 6 bases and J 3 bases, with 9 bases left between them. There are 13 residues in the CDR3. Germline values: CDR1 SGHTA, CDR2 FQGNSA.

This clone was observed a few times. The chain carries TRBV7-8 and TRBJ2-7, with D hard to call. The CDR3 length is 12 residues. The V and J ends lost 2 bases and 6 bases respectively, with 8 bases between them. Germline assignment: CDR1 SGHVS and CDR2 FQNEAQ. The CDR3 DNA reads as TGTGCCAGCAGCTTATCAGGTGGCGAGCAGTACGTC. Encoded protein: CASSLSGGEQYV.

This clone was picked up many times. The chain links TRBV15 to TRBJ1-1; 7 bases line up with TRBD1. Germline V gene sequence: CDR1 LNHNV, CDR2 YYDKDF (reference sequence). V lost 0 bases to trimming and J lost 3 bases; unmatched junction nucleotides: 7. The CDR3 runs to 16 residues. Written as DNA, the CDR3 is TGTGCCACCAGCAGAGATTCCGGGACAGATTACACTGAAGCTTTCTTT. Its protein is CATSRDSGTDYTEAFF.

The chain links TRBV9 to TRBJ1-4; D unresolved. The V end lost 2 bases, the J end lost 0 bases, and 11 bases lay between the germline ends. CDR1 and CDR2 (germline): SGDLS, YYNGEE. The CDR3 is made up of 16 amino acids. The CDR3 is CASSVGPTTTNEKLFF. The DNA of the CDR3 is TGTGCCAGCAGCGTGGGCCCAACGACAACTAATGAAAAACTGTTTTTT.

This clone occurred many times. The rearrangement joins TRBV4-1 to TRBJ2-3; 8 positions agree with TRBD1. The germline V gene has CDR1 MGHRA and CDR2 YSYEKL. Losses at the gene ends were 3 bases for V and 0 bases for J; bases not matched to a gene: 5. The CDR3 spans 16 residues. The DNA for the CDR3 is TGCGCCAGCAGCCAGACGACAGGGGCGAGCACAGATACGCAGTATTTT. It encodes CASSQTTGASTDTQYF.